This TCR beta chain comes out of a study of CD8+ T cells in alopecia areata. Across the study: Treatment comprised oral tofacitinib, 5 to 10 mg twice daily, in treated patients. Study results and limitations: Amid tofacitinib therapy, many expanded lesional clones stayed present in scalp and blood.

In its sample, this clone was seen a few times. Its antigen is as yet unknown. RNA, once extracted, was reverse transcribed into cDNA for use as the sequencing template. Only in-frame clones appear in the TCRdb table, and some are missing; sequencing was by immunoSEQ multiplex PCR. The sample contains 100,000 or so clones, about three fifths of which appear only once. Treatment noted: oral pan-JAK inhibitor, 5-10 mg twice daily. This receptor was identified in a human donor with alopecia areata. Sequenced here: CD8+ T cells sorted from blood, sampled at approximately week 61, from a patient treated with tofacitinib.

CDR3 sequence (DNA): TGCAGCGTCACCGGACAGGGAGAGACCCAGTACTTC. This encodes CSVTGQGETQYF. The chain combines TRBV29-1 with TRBJ2-5; 8 bases match TRBD1. J was trimmed by 4 bases and V by 6 bases; bases with no gene match: 4. This CDR3 has 12 amino acids. Germline-derived CDR1 and CDR2 are SQVTM and ANQGSEA. Complete variable domain (other parts from reference TRBV29-1 and TRBJ2-5): SAVISQKPSRDICQRGTSLTIQCQVDSQVTMMFWYRQQPGQSLTLIATANQGSEATYESGFVIDKFPISRPNLTFSTLTVSNMSPEDSSIYLCSVTGQGETQYFGPGTRLLVL.